Shown below are 29 T cell receptor beta chains from a single sample sequenced in a study of Ad26.COV2.S vaccination and SARS-CoV-2 variants. Method: immunoSEQ multiplex PCR; TCRdb's copy keeps in-frame clones and lacks some. The sample has fewer than 600,000 clones, 70% to 90% seen once; the top ten hold 1.5% to 2%. Indicated treatment: around 19 received Ad26.COV2.S at low or high dose, single or two shots; 5 received placebo; per-sample allocation not given. Specimen acquisition occurred on day 63 following the initial vaccine or placebo injection. The starting material was peripheral blood, obtained in a trial of Ad26.COV2.S vaccine versus placebo. All receptors come from a person aged 18 to 65 who received the Ad26.COV2.S COVID-19 vaccine or a placebo.

CDR3 protein: CAISESGLAGVGYEQYF. The CDR3 DNA reads TGTGCCATCAGTGAGTCCGGGCTAGCGGGAGTTGGCTACGAGCAGTACTTC. J is TRBJ2-7 and V is TRBV10-3, with 10 bases that match TRBD2. Trimming at V came to 0 bases and at J to 3 bases, leaving 8 bases not matched to a gene. The CDR3 has 17 residues. Per the germline V gene, CDR1 is ENHRY and CDR2 is SYGVKD.

The rearrangement links TRBV4-1 to TRBJ1-6; the D is unclear. This CDR3 contains 14 residues. Trimming stripped 1 base from V and 14 bases from J, with 15 bases between. Germline CDR1 is MGHRA and CDR2 is YSYEKL. The CDR3, as DNA: TGCGCCAGCAGCCAAGCGGTGGCGAGTCTTGCCCTCCACTTT. It yields the protein CASSQAVASLALHF.

This sequence joins TRBV24-1 and TRBJ2-3, with unresolved D. The CDR3 loop spans 13 amino acids. Between the trimmed V and J ends, which lost 1 base and 3 bases, there was a span of 4 bases. Germline V gene lookup returns CDR1 KGHDR and CDR2 SFDVKD. The DNA for the CDR3 is TGTGCCACCAGTGATTTTTCAACAGATACGCAGTATTTT. Its translation is CATSDFSTDTQYF.

The rearrangement uses TRBV19 and TRBJ1-1; TRBD1 agrees at 8 bases. Germline CDR1 LNHDA, CDR2 SQIVND (reference sequence). Losses at the gene ends were 5 bases for V and 3 bases for J; bases not matched to a gene: 5. The CDR3 is 14 residues long. CDR3 sequence reads: CASSFQGAHTEAFF. The CDR3, as DNA: TGTGCCAGTAGTTTCCAGGGGGCGCACACTGAAGCTTTCTTT.

This clone has just one count. This rearrangement joins TRBV6-5 to TRBJ2-7; D is unclear. Looked up from germline, CDR1 is MNHEY and CDR2 is SVGAGI. V dropped 2 bases and J dropped 6 bases, with 8 bases sitting between them. CDR3 length: 12 amino acids. The CDR3, as DNA: TGTGCCAGCAGTTACGATGGAACCGAGCAGTACTTC. Residues: CASSYDGTEQYF.

The table lists this clone with a few counts. This rearrangement joins TRBV3-1 (or the pseudogene TRBV3-2) to TRBJ2-7; 10 bases agree with TRBD1. The CDR3 is 19 amino acids. The germline V gene encodes CDR1 LGHDT and CDR2 YNNKEL (reference sequence). After removal of 4 bases from V and 5 bases from J, the junction contained 20 bases not matched to a gene. CDR3: CASSRLRIIPGQGTHEQYF. CDR3 DNA: TGTGCCAGCAGCCGGCTCAGAATAATTCCGGGACAGGGGACCCACGAGCAGTACTTC.

V is TRBV27 and J is TRBJ2-1; D unclear. Trimming took 6 bases from V and 0 from J, leaving 6 bases between them. The CDR3 runs to 13 residues. The V gene's germline CDR1 is MNHEY and CDR2 SMNVEV (reference sequence). The DNA of the CDR3 is TGTGCCAGCAGGGGATTCTCCTACAATGAGCAGTTCTTC. Protein product: CASRGFSYNEQFF.

The chain uses TRBV4-2 and TRBJ2-2, with TRBD1 matching over 11 bases. CDR1 and CDR2 from the germline V gene are LGHNA and YNFKEQ. The trim removed 4 bases at V and 5 bases at J, leaving 9 bases unmatched. The CDR3 runs 17 residues. CDR3 sequence (DNA): TGTGCCAGCAGCCCACGAGGGGACAGGGGGTGGACCGGGGAGCTGTTTTTT. As protein: CASSPRGDRGWTGELFF.

This rearrangement joins TRBV6-2 or TRBV6-3 to TRBJ1-4; 7 bases are a match to TRBD1. The germline CDR1 and CDR2 sequences are MNHEY and SVGEGT. This CDR3 has 16 amino acids. Trimming cost V 5 bases and J 2 bases; bases outside gene matches: 8. The CDR3: CASSHRQGATNEKLFF. The CDR3 region has the DNA TGTGCCAGCAGTCACAGACAGGGCGCGACTAATGAAAAACTGTTTTTT.

The chain couples TRBV15 to TRBJ1-1; D gene uncertain. The CDR3 spans 14 residues. Trimming took 0 bases from V and 1 from J, leaving 6 bases between them. CDR1 is LNHNV and CDR2 is YYDKDF in the germline V gene (reference sequence). The CDR3 region is CATSRETRNTEAFF. CDR3 coding DNA: TGTGCCACCAGCAGAGAAACGAGGAACACTGAAGCTTTCTTT.

This chain uses TRBV28 with TRBJ2-7; 7 bases align to TRBD2. CDR1 is MDHEN and CDR2 is SYDVKM in the germline V gene. The CDR3 spans 15 residues. V shed 5 bases and J 3 bases; nucleotides not matched to a gene: 10. CDR3 amino acids: CASSEGLLTSYEQYF. The DNA for the CDR3 is TGTGCCAGCAGTGAGGGACTACTGACCAGCTACGAGCAGTACTTC.

This sequence joins TRBV18 and TRBJ2-3, with unresolved D. CDR1 is KGHSH, CDR2 LQKENI, per germline. CDR3 length: 15 amino acids. Trimming stripped 1 base from V and 0 bases from J, with 8 bases between. The chain's CDR3 is CASSPHPGSTDTQYF. The CDR3 region has the DNA TGTGCCAGCTCACCACACCCGGGCAGCACAGATACGCAGTATTTT.

This chain uses TRBV4-3 with TRBJ1-5; no clear D gene. V was cut by 0 bases and J by 4 bases, with 16 bases left in between. The CDR3 contains 17 residues. Germline CDR1 and CDR2: LGHNA and YSLEER. CDR3 in amino acids: CASSQDWTGGLNQPQHF. The DNA for the CDR3 is TGCGCCAGCAGCCAAGACTGGACTGGAGGGTTGAATCAGCCCCAGCATTTT.

The chain carries TRBV27 and TRBJ1-2; 9 bases fit TRBD1. Germline CDR1 MNHEY, CDR2 SMNVEV (reference sequence). V lost 3 bases to trimming and J lost 7 bases; unmatched junction nucleotides: 6. The CDR3 runs to 14 residues. The CDR3 protein is CASSLAGQGGGYTF. For the CDR3, the DNA is TGTGCCAGCAGTTTGGCGGGACAGGGCGGTGGCTACACCTTC.

This chain connects TRBV9 to TRBJ1-2; 7 positions match TRBD1. The CDR3 runs to 16 residues. Germline CDR1 reads SGDLS; CDR2 reads YYNGEE. Trimming removed 0 bases from V and 2 bases from J; junction bases left unmatched: 7. This chain's CDR3 is CASSVAPSTGNYGYTF. The CDR3, as DNA: TGTGCCAGCAGCGTAGCTCCCTCGACAGGGAACTATGGCTACACCTTC.

A remark on this clone: Other DNA sequences in the same sample also yield this CDR3. The rearrangement uses TRBV24-1 and TRBJ2-3; D not certain. V was clipped by 5 bases and J by 4 bases, with 3 bases between them. The germline CDR1 and CDR2 sequences are KGHDR and SFDVKD. This CDR3 has 11 residues. Written as DNA, the CDR3 is TGTGCCACCAGTGGGGCAGATACGCAGTATTTT. Translated, it gives CATSGADTQYF.

This clone was found a few times. The J gene is TRBJ2-3, the V gene TRBV28; D is unresolved. Trimming took off 4 bases at V and 6 bases at J, with 14 bases between the two ends. Looked up from germline, CDR1 is MDHEN and CDR2 is SYDVKM. The CDR3 spans 14 residues. CDR3 sequence: CASSYIAKADTQYF. In DNA, the CDR3 is TGTGCCAGCAGTTACATAGCAAAGGCCGATACGCAGTATTTT. The full variable domain, with the rest looked up from reference TRBV28 and TRBJ2-3, is DVKVTQSSRYLVKRTGEKVFLECVQDMDHENMFWYRQDPGLGLRLIYFSYDVKMKEKGDIPEGYSVSREKKERFSLILESASTNQTSMYLCASSYIAKADTQYFGPGTRLTVL.

The chain combines TRBV5-1 with TRBJ1-1, with 11 bases fitting TRBD1. The CDR3 consists of 19 residues. Germline loops: CDR1 SGHRS, CDR2 YFSETQ. J lost 1 base, V lost 2 bases, and 13 bases had no gene match. The CDR3 bases are TGCGCCAGCAGCTTAACGCCCGGACAGGGGGCGCTTAGGAACACTGAAGCTTTCTTT. This encodes CASSLTPGQGALRNTEAFF. The full variable domain, in which reference TRBV5-1 and TRBJ1-1 provide the parts outside the CDR3, is KAGVTQTPRYLIKTRGQQVTLSCSPISGHRSVSWYQQTPGQGLQFLFEYFSETQRNKGNFPGRFSGRQFSNSRSEMNVSTLELGDSALYLCASSLTPGQGALRNTEAFFGQGTRLTVV.

In this sample, this clone turned up a few times. V usage is TRBV27 and J usage is TRBJ2-7; 7 positions match TRBD1. Germline loops: CDR1 MNHEY, CDR2 SMNVEV (reference sequence). This CDR3 has 12 residues. The J segment lost 4 bases and the V segment lost 10 bases, leaving 7 bases of the junction unmatched. The CDR3 DNA reads as TGTGCCACCAGAAAGGGGGCGTACGAGCAGTACTTC. It encodes CATRKGAYEQYF.

The chain joins TRBV7-6 to TRBJ2-1, with 10 bases fitting TRBD2. The germline CDR1 and CDR2 sequences are SGHVS and FNYEAQ. The CDR3 contains 17 residues. J was trimmed by 5 bases and V by 4 bases; bases with no gene match: 11. CDR3 amino acids: CASSYPRVAGGHNEQFF. CDR3 in DNA: TGTGCCAGCAGCTACCCCAGGGTAGCGGGAGGCCACAATGAGCAGTTCTTC.

The chain links TRBV3-1 (or the pseudogene TRBV3-2) to TRBJ1-1; a weak D match, TRBD1 (6 bases). Germline loops: CDR1 LGHDT, CDR2 YNNKEL (reference sequence). V was clipped by 0 bases and J by 10 bases, with 12 bases between them. This CDR3 contains 13 residues. CDR3 in amino acids: CASSQDTGRVAFF. In DNA, the CDR3 is TGTGCCAGCAGCCAAGATACAGGGAGAGTAGCTTTCTTT.

This chain links TRBV5-1 with TRBJ2-5; D possibly corresponds to TRBD2 (5 bases). V was cut by 0 bases and J by 4 bases, with 13 bases left in between. The CDR3 length is 15 residues. CDR1 SGHRS and CDR2 YFSETQ come from the germline V gene. The CDR3 is CASSLVLTSGETQYF. The CDR3 nucleotides read TGCGCCAGCAGCTTGGTTCTTACCAGCGGAGAGACCCAGTACTTC.

The gene calls are TRBV19 and TRBJ1-2; 10 nucleotides align to TRBD1. CDR1 and CDR2 (germline): LNHDA, SQIVND (reference sequence). Trimming at V came to 4 bases and at J to 7 bases, leaving 9 bases not matched to a gene. This CDR3 contains 15 residues. CDR3 in DNA: TGTGCCAGTAGTACTACCGGGACAGGGGATCCTGGCTACACCTTC. Translation gives CASSTTGTGDPGYTF.

The V and J genes are TRBV27 and TRBJ2-7; 8 positions agree with TRBD2. Germline trimming cut 6 bases from V and 0 bases from J; bases unmatched to any gene: 7. This CDR3 is 15 amino acids long. Germline V gene data show CDR1 as MNHEY and CDR2 as SMNVEV (reference sequence). CDR3 bases: TGTGCCAGCAGACACAGCGGGGGAATCTCCTACGAGCAGTACTTC. Its protein is CASRHSGGISYEQYF.

The chain is built from TRBV2 and TRBJ1-2; the D is unclear. V lost 8 bases, J lost 4 bases, and 17 bases lay in between. This CDR3 has 14 amino acids. Germline CDR1 is SNHLY and CDR2 is FYNNEI. CDR3 amino acids: CASPTKAGSYGYTF. DNA for the CDR3: TGTGCCAGCCCTACGAAGGCAGGAAGCTATGGCTACACCTTC. The complete variable domain, with remaining parts taken from reference TRBV2 and TRBJ1-2, reads EPEVTQTPSHQVTQMGQEVILRCVPISNHLYFYWYRQILGQKVEFLVSFYNNEISEKSEIFDDQFSVERPDGSNFTLKIRSTKLEDSAMYFCASPTKAGSYGYTFGSGTRLTVV.

V and J are TRBV14 and TRBJ2-1, with D tentatively TRBD1 (6 bases). The CDR3 is made up of 16 amino acids. Germline V gene data show CDR1 as SGHDN and CDR2 as FVKESK. Trimming took 3 bases from V and 0 from J, leaving 12 bases between them. The CDR3 sequence: CASSQHQGSSYNEQFF. The CDR3 DNA reads TGTGCCAGCAGCCAGCATCAGGGGAGCTCCTACAATGAGCAGTTCTTC. The full variable domain, with the rest looked up from reference TRBV14 and TRBJ2-1, is EAGVTQFPSHSVIEKGQTVTLRCDPISGHDNLYWYRRVMGKEIKFLLHFVKESKQDESGMPNNRFLAERTGGTYSTLKVQPAELEDSGVYFCASSQHQGSSYNEQFFGPGTRLTVL.

The chain recombines TRBV6-5 with TRBJ2-7; TRBD1 matches 9 bases. This CDR3 spans 12 amino acids. CDR1 is MNHEY, CDR2 SVGAGI, per germline. J gave up 6 bases and V 4 bases, and 1 base lay outside the gene matches. CDR3 sequence: CASSSDRGEQYF. The DNA of the CDR3 is TGTGCCAGCAGTTCGGACAGGGGCGAGCAGTACTTC.

This clone appeared a single time. The chain employs TRBV7-9 and TRBJ2-1; 9 bases align to TRBD2. This CDR3 comprises 16 residues. With 1 base clipped from V and 7 bases from J, the junction kept 8 bases outside the gene matches. CDR1 and CDR2 (germline): SEHNR, FQNEAQ (reference sequence). The CDR3 nucleotides read TGTGCCAGCAGCTTAGTCATCGGTAGCGGGAGAAATGAGCAGTTCTTC. Translating gives CASSLVIGSGRNEQFF.

V gene TRBV27 combines with J gene TRBJ2-1, with D possibly called TRBD1 or TRBD2 (5 bases each). Trimming removed 2 bases at V and 2 bases at J, with 7 bases between. Looked up from germline, CDR1 is MNHEY and CDR2 is SMNVEV (reference sequence). The CDR3 is 14 amino acids. The CDR3 nucleotides read TGTGCCAGCAGTTTAGGGGGTCCCTACAATGAGCAGTTCTTC. It yields the protein CASSLGGPYNEQFF.